Here is one T cell receptor (beta chain) with its context. As processed by the authors: Estimates of nucleated cell counts were drawn from the amplification of reference gene primers. The table came from immunoSEQ multiplex PCR; TCRdb's copy has only in-frame clones and leaves some out. The DNA gave D and trimming, while V, J and clone size come from that table. The sample holds over 100,000 clones, 86% seen once. The sample belongs to a study of blood T cell repertoires in COVID-19. Study in general: The United States, Italy and Spain supplied acute and convalescent COVID-19 samples. Sample material is recorded as cDNA or gDNA derived from T cells, B-cell-depleted T cells, or PBMCs.

The CDR3 consists of 16 residues. The V segment lost 2 bases and the J segment 1 base; nucleotides outside the gene matches: 4. Germline assignment: CDR1 SGHRS and CDR2 YFSETQ. What was sequenced was peripheral blood. The V gene is TRBV5-1, the J gene TRBJ1-3, with 9 bases identical to TRBD1. This TCR was recovered from a man aged 40-49 years with acute or convalescent COVID-19. The chain's CDR3 is CASSFSQGASGNTIYF. The DNA of the CDR3 is TGCGCCAGCAGCTTTTCACAGGGGGCATCTGGAAACACCATATATTTT.